The present T cell receptor (beta chain) was sequenced within a study of patients and donors after allogeneic stem cell transplantation. The germline CDR1 and CDR2 sequences are LNHDA and SQIVND (reference sequence). This CDR3 is 14 amino acids long. Trimming cost V 3 bases and J 1 base, with 9 bases left between them. TCRdb re-called the RT-PCR reads with MiXCR, one entry per CDR3 protein. The data contain approximately 170,000 distinct CDR3 sequences, roughly 24% of them singletons. This chain connects TRBV19 to TRBJ1-1, with unresolved D. This TCR was recovered from a human donor who was either an allogeneic HSCT recipient or a stem cell or donor lymphocyte infusion donor (not recorded which). It is not recorded whose cells these are; they may come from a transplant donor. Sequencing was performed on blood, either unsorted or a sorted T cell fraction (not recorded which). The CDR3 coding sequence is TGTGCCAGTAGTATTAGACAATCGAACACTGAAGCTTTCTTT. It codes for CASSIRQSNTEAFF.